Detailed here is one TCR beta chain. Germline V gene data show CDR1 as LNHDA and CDR2 as SQIVND (reference sequence). The junction had 4 bases not matched to a gene; V was cut back by 1 base and J by 7 bases. CDR3 length: 14 residues. This record belongs to a study of blood T cell repertoires in COVID-19. Study information: PBMCs, B-cell-depleted T cells, or T cells provided the cDNA or gDNA that made up the material.

The table came from immunoSEQ multiplex PCR; TCRdb's copy has only in-frame clones and leaves some out. The sample holds about 120,000 clones, about 90% seen once. Sample: peripheral blood. The TCR was taken from a human donor in a cohort sampled during active COVID-19. The V and J genes are TRBV19 and TRBJ2-1, with 7 positions matching TRBD2. CDR3 residues: CASSIAGGPNEQFF. CDR3 bases: TGTGCCAGTAGTATAGCGGGGGGACCTAATGAGCAGTTCTTC.